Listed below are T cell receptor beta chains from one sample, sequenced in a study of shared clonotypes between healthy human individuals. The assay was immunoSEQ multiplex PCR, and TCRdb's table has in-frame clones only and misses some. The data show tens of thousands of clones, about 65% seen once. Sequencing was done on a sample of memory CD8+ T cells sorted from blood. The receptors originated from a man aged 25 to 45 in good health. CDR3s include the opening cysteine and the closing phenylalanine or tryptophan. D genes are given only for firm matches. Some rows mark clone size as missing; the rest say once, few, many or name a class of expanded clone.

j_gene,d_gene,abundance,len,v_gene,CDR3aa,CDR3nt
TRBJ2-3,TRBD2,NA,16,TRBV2,CASMLPTSGGRGRQYF,TGTGCCAGCATGTTACCGACTAGCGGAGGGCGGGGCAGGCAGTATTTT
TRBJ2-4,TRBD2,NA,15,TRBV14,CASSRTSGRPGIQYF,TGTGCCAGCAGCCGTACTAGCGGGAGGCCCGGCATTCAGTACTTC
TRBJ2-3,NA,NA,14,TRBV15,CATSRDRLIYTQYF,TGTGCCACCAGCAGAGATAGGTTAATCTATACGCAGTATTTT
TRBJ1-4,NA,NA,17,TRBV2,CASSLEDRIATNEKLFF,TGTGCCAGCAGTCTTGAGGACAGAATTGCAACTAATGAAAAACTGTTTTTT
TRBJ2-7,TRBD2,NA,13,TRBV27,CASRKGLGYEQYF,TGTGCCAGCAGGAAAGGACTAGGCTACGAGCAGTACTTC
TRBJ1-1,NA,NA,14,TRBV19,CASRGAGESTEAFF,TGTGCCAGTCGAGGGGCTGGAGAGAGCACTGAAGCTTTCTTT
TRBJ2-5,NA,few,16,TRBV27,CASSALGTGTEETQYF,TGTGCCAGCAGTGCTCTTGGGACGGGGACTGAAGAGACCCAGTACTTC
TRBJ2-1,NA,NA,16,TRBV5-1,CASSLDPGAGNNEQFF,TGCGCCAGCAGCTTGGACCCGGGAGCTGGAAACAATGAGCAGTTCTTC
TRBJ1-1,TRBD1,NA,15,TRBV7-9,CASSFPQGAGTEAFF,TGTGCCAGCAGCTTTCCGCAGGGGGCAGGAACTGAAGCTTTCTTT
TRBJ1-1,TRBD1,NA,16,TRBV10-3,CAISDSGVGGPTEAFF,TGTGCCATCAGTGATTCCGGGGTAGGGGGCCCCACTGAAGCTTTCTTT
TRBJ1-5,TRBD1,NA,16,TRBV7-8,CASSTHPTGKDQPQHF,TGTGCCAGCAGCACCCATCCGACAGGGAAAGATCAGCCCCAGCATTTT
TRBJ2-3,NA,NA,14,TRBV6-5,CASSYLTDTDTQYF,TGTGCCAGCAGTTACTTGACAGACACAGATACGCAGTATTTT
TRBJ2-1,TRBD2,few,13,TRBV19,CASNGGRANEQFF,TGTGCCAGTAATGGCGGGAGGGCAAATGAGCAGTTCTTC
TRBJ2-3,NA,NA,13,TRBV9,CASSPLLGDTQYF,TGTGCCAGCAGCCCACTACTAGGCGATACGCAGTATTTT
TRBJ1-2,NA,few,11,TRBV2,CASSGAAGYTF,TGTGCCAGCAGCGGGGCCGCGGGCTACACCTTC
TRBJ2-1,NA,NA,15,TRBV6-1,CASSGAGPPGNEQFF,TGTGCCAGCAGTGGAGCGGGTCCGCCTGGCAATGAGCAGTTCTTC
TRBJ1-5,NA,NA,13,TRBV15,CATSRIYNQPQHF,TGTGCCACCAGCAGAATCTATAATCAGCCCCAGCATTTT
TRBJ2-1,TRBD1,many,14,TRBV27,CASSIGTAINEQFF,TGTGCCAGCAGTATTGGGACAGCGATCAATGAGCAGTTCTTC
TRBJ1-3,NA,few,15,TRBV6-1,CASSEDLNSGNTIYF,TGTGCCAGCAGTGAAGACCTTAACTCTGGAAACACCATATATTTT
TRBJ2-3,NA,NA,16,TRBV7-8,CASSLEAGGHTDTQYF,TGTGCCAGCAGCTTAGAGGCAGGGGGGCATACAGATACGCAGTATTTT
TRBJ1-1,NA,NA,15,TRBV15,CATSRDTIRTDGAFF,TGTGCCACCAGCAGAGATACTATCCGGACCGACGGGGCTTTCTTT
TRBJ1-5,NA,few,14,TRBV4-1,CASSQAGVDQPQHF,TGCGCCAGCAGCCAAGCTGGGGTGGATCAGCCCCAGCATTTT
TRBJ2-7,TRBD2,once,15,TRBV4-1,CASSPTSGSSYEQYF,TGCGCCAGCAGCCCGACTAGCGGGAGCTCCTACGAGCAGTACTTC
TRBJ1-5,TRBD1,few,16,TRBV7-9,CASSLVQGGSNQPQHF,TGTGCCAGCAGCTTAGTACAGGGGGGATCAAATCAGCCCCAGCATTTT
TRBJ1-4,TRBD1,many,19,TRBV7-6,CASSSNDDETGGGSEKLFF,TGTGCCAGCAGCTCAAACGACGACGAGACAGGGGGCGGGAGTGAAAAACTGTTTTTT
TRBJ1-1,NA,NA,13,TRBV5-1,CASSLIGATEAFF,TGCGCCAGCAGCTTGATCGGGGCCACTGAAGCTTTCTTT
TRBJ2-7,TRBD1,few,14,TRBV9,CASSADRFDYEQYF,TGTGCCAGCAGCGCGGACAGGTTCGACTACGAGCAGTACTTC
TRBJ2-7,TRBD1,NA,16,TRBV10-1,CASTPCADRDPNEQYF,TGCGCCAGCACTCCCTGTGCAGACAGGGACCCTAACGAGCAGTACTTC
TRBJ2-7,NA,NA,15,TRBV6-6,CASSGEGRRSYEQYF,TGTGCCAGCAGCGGTGAGGGACGTAGGTCCTACGAGCAGTACTTC
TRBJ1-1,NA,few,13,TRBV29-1,CSVVTGGRTEAFF,TGCAGCGTCGTGACAGGCGGGAGGACTGAAGCTTTCTTT
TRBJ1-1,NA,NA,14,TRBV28,CASSGQSLNTEAFF,TGTGCCAGCAGTGGACAGTCACTGAACACTGAAGCTTTCTTT
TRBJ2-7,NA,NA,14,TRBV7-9,CASSFFSGSYEQYF,TGTGCCAGCAGCTTTTTTAGCGGCAGCTACGAGCAGTACTTC